This T cell receptor (beta chain) originates from a study of blood T cell repertoires in COVID-19. About the study: T cells, B-cell-depleted T cells, or PBMCs provided the cDNA or gDNA that served as material.

Per the germline V gene, CDR1 is SGDLS and CDR2 is YYNGEE. The V gene lost 0 bases and the J gene lost 10 bases, with 17 bases spanning the gap. This CDR3 contains 16 residues. This clone was recorded only once. TCRdb's copy holds only in-frame clones and misses some; the assay was immunoSEQ multiplex PCR. The sample records around 160,000 clones, 80% to 90% being singletons. The specimen sequenced was peripheral blood. This receptor was identified in a man between 18 and 35 years old with COVID-19, enrolled during active disease. The rearrangement uses TRBV9 and TRBJ1-6; D unclear. The CDR3 protein is CASSVGVGPSGSPLHF. Written as DNA, the CDR3 is TGTGCCAGCAGCGTAGGGGTGGGCCCCTCGGGGTCACCCCTCCACTTT. The entire variable domain, with the rest obtained from reference TRBV9 and TRBJ1-6, is as follows: DSGVTQTPKHLITATGQRVTLRCSPRSGDLSVYWYQQSLDQGLQFLIQYYNGEERAKGNILERFSAQQFPDLHSELNLSSLELGDSALYFCASSVGVGPSGSPLHFGNGTRLTVT.